These 27 T cell receptor beta chains were sequenced from one sample in a study of immune cell composition in non-small cell lung cancer. Clones were read by immunoSEQ multiplex PCR, and TCRdb kept only the in-frame ones, dropping some. This repertoire shows several thousand clones, about 80% found once; its top ten account for 22%. Sequencing was carried out using lung tumor tissue. Every receptor here comes from a human donor with non-small cell lung cancer.

The V gene is TRBV18, the J gene TRBJ1-6; the D gene is possibly TRBD1 (6 bases). This CDR3 has 15 residues. Per the germline V gene, CDR1 is KGHSH and CDR2 is LQKENI. V was pared by 3 bases and J by 9 bases, with 15 bases between. In DNA form, the CDR3 reads TGTGCCAGCTCACCCCAAGGCAGGGGTGGTTCACCCCTCCACTTT. This gives the protein CASSPQGRGGSPLHF.

The sample holds a few counts of this clone. The chain is built from TRBV6-5 and TRBJ2-2; 12 bases are shared with TRBD2. Germline loops: CDR1 MNHEY, CDR2 SVGAGI. V trimming: 4 bases; J trimming: 4 bases; junction bases outside the gene matches: 1. CDR3 length: 15 amino acids. CDR3 DNA: TGTGCCAGCAGTTCTAGCGGGGGGGCCACCGGGGAGCTGTTTTTT. Encoded protein: CASSSSGGATGELFF.

V and J are TRBV28 and TRBJ2-5, with a possible D match to TRBD2 (5 bases). CDR1 MDHEN and CDR2 SYDVKM come from the germline V gene. Between the trimmed V and J ends, which lost 5 bases and 3 bases, there was a span of 7 bases. The CDR3 length is 12 residues. CDR3 residues: CASSAGKETQYF. CDR3 nucleotide sequence: TGTGCCAGCAGTGCGGGTAAAGAGACCCAGTACTTC.

The V and J genes are TRBV19 and TRBJ1-2; no reliable D call. The V end was cut by 8 bases, the J end by 4 bases, with 11 bases between. In germline, CDR1 is LNHDA, CDR2 SQIVND (reference sequence). CDR3 size: 12 residues. The CDR3 here is CASSDTFYGYTF. In nucleotides, the CDR3 is TGTGCCAGTTCAGATACCTTCTATGGCTACACCTTC. Based on the CDR3 plus reference TRBV19 and TRBJ1-2, the full variable domain is DGGITQSPKYLFRKEGQNVTLSCEQNLNHDAMYWYRQDPGQGLRLIYYSQIVNDFQKGDIAEGYSVSREKKESFPLTVTSAQKNPTAFYLCASSDTFYGYTFGSGTRLTVV.

This rearrangement joins TRBV6-6 to TRBJ2-5; 12 nucleotides line up with TRBD1. Trimming at V came to 7 bases and at J to 5 bases, leaving 8 bases not matched to a gene. CDR3 length equals 15 residues. Germline loops: CDR1 MNHNY, CDR2 SVGAGI (reference sequence). The CDR3, as DNA: TGTGCCAGCACCAGAGGGACAGGGGGCCGCGAGACCCAGTACTTC. It encodes CASTRGTGGRETQYF.

The genes are TRBV7-2 and TRBJ1-5, with 8 nucleotides matching TRBD1. V shed 5 bases, J shed 6 bases, and the junction held 6 bases outside the gene matches. Germline CDR1 and CDR2: SGHTA and FQGNSA. The CDR3 length is 14 residues. In DNA, the CDR3 is TGTGCCAGCAGCCCCCAGGGGGCGGGTCAGCCCCAGCATTTT. Its translation is CASSPQGAGQPQHF.

The chain recombines TRBV6-1 with TRBJ1-5, with 7 bases matching TRBD1. Germline assignment: CDR1 MNHNS and CDR2 SASEGT. V was pared by 6 bases and J by 0 bases, with 5 bases of the junction left unmatched. The CDR3 is 15 residues long. CDR3 bases: TGTGCCAGCAGGGGACAGCTAGCTAGCAATCAGCCCCAGCATTTT. Amino acid sequence: CASRGQLASNQPQHF.

This chain links TRBV10-3 with TRBJ2-3, with unresolved D. The V and J ends lost 4 bases and 1 base respectively, with 6 bases between them. The CDR3 is made up of 13 amino acids. Germline loops: CDR1 ENHRY, CDR2 SYGVKD. As DNA, the CDR3 is TGTGCCATCAGTGGACACGGCACAGATACGCAGTATTTT. The encoded protein is CAISGHGTDTQYF.

CDR3 in DNA: TGTGCCAGTAGCCTAGGGGCTGACTATGGCTACACCTTC. Amino acids: CASSLGADYGYTF. The rearrangement joins TRBV19 to TRBJ1-2; weak D call: TRBD1 (5 bases). This CDR3 is built from 13 residues. V lost 6 bases and J lost 3, with 11 bases in between. Germline V lookup: CDR1 LNHDA, CDR2 SQIVND (reference sequence).

The chain recombines TRBV27 with TRBJ1-5; D gene ambiguous. The V and J ends lost 5 bases and 0 bases respectively, with 8 bases between them. Per germline, CDR1 MNHEY and CDR2 SMNVEV (reference sequence). This CDR3 is built from 14 residues. The CDR3 DNA reads TGTGCCAGCAGTCCGGGATATAGCAATCAGCCCCAGCATTTT. It translates to CASSPGYSNQPQHF.

This sequence joins TRBV30 and TRBJ2-7; 8 nucleotides align to TRBD1. Germline CDR1 is GTSNPN and CDR2 is SVGIG (reference sequence). With V trimmed by 5 bases and J by 6 bases, 6 bases remained unmatched. This CDR3 is 12 amino acids long. CDR3 loop: CAWGDRRGEQYF. As DNA, the CDR3 is TGTGCCTGGGGGGACAGGCGCGGCGAGCAGTACTTC.

The chain uses TRBV6-6 and TRBJ2-2; D is possibly TRBD1 (5 bases). Germline V gene data show CDR1 as MNHNY and CDR2 as SVGAGI (reference sequence). There are 15 residues in the CDR3. The germline V and J ends were trimmed by 8 bases and 0 bases, with 13 bases remaining between them. The CDR3 nucleotides are TGTGCCAGCCGTACAGGCCCAGCGAACACCGGGGAGCTGTTTTTT. Translating gives CASRTGPANTGELFF.

This clone has only one observation. The J gene is TRBJ2-2, the V gene TRBV9, with 7 nucleotides matching TRBD1. This CDR3 spans 15 amino acids. J was trimmed by 1 base and V by 4 bases; bases with no gene match: 4. From germline, CDR1 is SGDLS and CDR2 YYNGEE. The CDR3 DNA is TGTGCCAGCAGCCCATGGACAGGGAACACCGGGGAGCTGTTTTTT. Encoded protein: CASSPWTGNTGELFF. Filled out from reference TRBV9 and TRBJ2-2, the complete variable domain reads DSGVTQTPKHLITATGQRVTLRCSPRSGDLSVYWYQQSLDQGLQFLIQYYNGEERAKGNILERFSAQQFPDLHSELNLSSLELGDSALYFCASSPWTGNTGELFFGEGSRLTVL.

J is TRBJ2-7 and V is TRBV5-1; 7 bases match TRBD1. Germline V gene data show CDR1 as SGHRS and CDR2 as YFSETQ. The CDR3 extends over 14 amino acids. With V trimmed by 4 bases and J by 1 base, 5 bases remained unmatched. Here the CDR3 reads CASSVGGVSYEQYF. The CDR3 DNA is TGCGCCAGCAGCGTAGGGGGCGTTTCCTACGAGCAGTACTTC.

CDR3 in amino acids: CASSAGQGGEQYF. The CDR3 DNA sequence: TGTGCCAGCAGTGCGGGACAGGGTGGCGAGCAGTACTTC. The J gene is TRBJ2-7, the V gene TRBV2, with TRBD1 matching 9 bases. Losses at the gene ends were 4 bases for V and 6 bases for J; bases not matched to a gene: 4. This CDR3 region has 13 residues. Germline V lookup: CDR1 SNHLY, CDR2 FYNNEI.

The J gene is TRBJ1-6, the V gene TRBV6-6; D gene unclear. Germline CDR1 MNHNY, CDR2 SVGAGI (reference sequence). This CDR3 has 15 amino acids. V lost 2 bases, J lost 10 bases, and 15 bases lay in between. The CDR3 sequence: CASSYDANFVSPLHF. The CDR3, as DNA: TGTGCCAGCAGTTACGATGCGAATTTCGTGTCACCCCTCCACTTT.

The chain is built from TRBV5-1 and TRBJ1-2; D may be TRBD1 (6 bases). CDR1 and CDR2 (germline): SGHRS, YFSETQ. The V end lost 1 base, the J end lost 0 bases, and 13 bases lay between the germline ends. This CDR3 has 16 amino acids. The CDR3 DNA follows: TGCGCCAGCAGCTTGAGCTCAGGGGCGTCTAACTATGGCTACACCTTC. Encoded protein: CASSLSSGASNYGYTF.

This clone has just one count. This rearrangement joins TRBV25-1 to TRBJ2-5, with 9 bases matching TRBD1. Unmatched junction bases numbered 5, after V lost 4 bases and J lost 5 bases. The CDR3 is 14 residues long. Germline CDR1 MGHDK, CDR2 SYGVNS. The CDR3 DNA reads TGTGCCAGCAGTGCAGGACAGGGGTATGAGACCCAGTACTTC. Translated, it gives CASSAGQGYETQYF.

The chain uses TRBV7-8 and TRBJ2-2, with 7 bases aligning to TRBD1. The CDR3 is made up of 16 amino acids. Germline trimming cut 1 base from V and 6 bases from J; bases unmatched to any gene: 8. Germline-derived CDR1 and CDR2 are SGHVS and FQNEAQ. CDR3 sequence (DNA): TGTGCCAGCAGCTTAGGCCTGACAGGGATCGCCGGGGAGCTGTTTTTT. Translation: CASSLGLTGIAGELFF.

The chain has TRBV5-1 and TRBJ2-5; 7 bases fit TRBD1. The junction had 4 bases not matched to a gene; V was cut back by 4 bases and J by 1 base. The CDR3 runs 14 residues. Germline V CDR1 and CDR2: SGHRS, YFSETQ. The CDR3 spells CASSPRDSQETQYF. The CDR3 bases are TGCGCCAGCAGCCCCCGGGACAGCCAAGAGACCCAGTACTTC.

The chain joins TRBV11-2 to TRBJ2-2; 8 bases align to TRBD1. The CDR3 contains 16 residues. V was clipped by 5 bases and J by 2 bases; unmatched bases: 7. Germline CDR1 reads SGHAT; CDR2 reads FQNNGV. CDR3 residues: CASSAQTGANTGELFF. Here the CDR3 DNA reads TGTGCCAGCAGCGCCCAGACAGGGGCTAACACCGGGGAGCTGTTTTTT.

The V gene is TRBV27, the J gene TRBJ2-1, with 8 bases fitting TRBD1. V lost 5 bases and J lost 8; bases outside the gene matches: 11. CDR1 is MNHEY and CDR2 is SMNVEV in the germline V gene (reference sequence). This CDR3 is built from 15 residues. CDR3: CASSAPGQGFDEQFF. The CDR3, as DNA: TGTGCCAGCAGTGCGCCTGGACAGGGTTTCGATGAGCAGTTCTTC.

This chain links TRBV25-1 with TRBJ1-3; D uncertain. Germline V CDR1 and CDR2: MGHDK, SYGVNS. This CDR3 is built from 17 residues. V was cut by 4 bases and J by 0 bases, with 16 bases left in between. CDR3 region: CASSGGSGPSSGNTIYF. The CDR3 DNA is TGTGCCAGCAGTGGAGGATCCGGCCCGTCCTCTGGAAACACCATATATTTT.

By proportion, this clone is medium-sized (0.01 to 0.1%). The chain uses TRBV19 and TRBJ1-6; 9 bases are shared with TRBD1. The CDR3 has 14 residues. Germline V gene data show CDR1 as LNHDA and CDR2 as SQIVND (reference sequence). With V trimmed by 7 bases and J by 9 bases, 7 bases remained unmatched. The CDR3 loop is CASNLGQGGSPLHF. In nucleotides, the CDR3 is TGTGCCAGTAACCTGGGACAGGGCGGTTCACCCCTCCACTTT. Complete variable domain (other parts from reference TRBV19 and TRBJ1-6): DGGITQSPKYLFRKEGQNVTLSCEQNLNHDAMYWYRQDPGQGLRLIYYSQIVNDFQKGDIAEGYSVSREKKESFPLTVTSAQKNPTAFYLCASNLGQGGSPLHFGNGTRLTVT.

This chain uses TRBV5-8 with TRBJ2-7; possible D gene TRBD2, 5 bases. The CDR3 loop spans 14 amino acids. Per germline, CDR1 SGHTS and CDR2 YDEGEE. V dropped 0 bases and J dropped 4 bases, with 11 bases sitting between them. The CDR3 sequence: CASSLGGRVYEQYF. CDR3 coding DNA: TGTGCCAGCAGCTTGGGTGGGAGAGTTTACGAGCAGTACTTC.

The V gene is TRBV9, the J gene TRBJ1-1; D unresolved. CDR1 is SGDLS and CDR2 is YYNGEE in the germline V gene. Trimming pared 4 bases from V and 5 bases from J, leaving 18 bases between. This CDR3 spans 15 amino acids. The CDR3 nucleotides read TGTGCCAGCAGCCATGAGAATGGGGAGAGGACTGAAGCTTTCTTT. Translating it yields CASSHENGERTEAFF. The entire variable domain, with the rest obtained from reference TRBV9 and TRBJ1-1, is as follows: DSGVTQTPKHLITATGQRVTLRCSPRSGDLSVYWYQQSLDQGLQFLIQYYNGEERAKGNILERFSAQQFPDLHSELNLSSLELGDSALYFCASSHENGERTEAFFGQGTRLTVV.

The chain has TRBV2 and TRBJ2-2; 7 nucleotides line up with TRBD2. This CDR3 comprises 15 residues. Germline trimming cut 5 bases from V and 4 bases from J; bases unmatched to any gene: 7. The germline CDR1 and CDR2 sequences are SNHLY and FYNNEI. The CDR3 DNA is TGTGCCAGCAGTTCGTCAGGGAGGGGCACCGGGGAGCTGTTTTTT. This encodes CASSSSGRGTGELFF.